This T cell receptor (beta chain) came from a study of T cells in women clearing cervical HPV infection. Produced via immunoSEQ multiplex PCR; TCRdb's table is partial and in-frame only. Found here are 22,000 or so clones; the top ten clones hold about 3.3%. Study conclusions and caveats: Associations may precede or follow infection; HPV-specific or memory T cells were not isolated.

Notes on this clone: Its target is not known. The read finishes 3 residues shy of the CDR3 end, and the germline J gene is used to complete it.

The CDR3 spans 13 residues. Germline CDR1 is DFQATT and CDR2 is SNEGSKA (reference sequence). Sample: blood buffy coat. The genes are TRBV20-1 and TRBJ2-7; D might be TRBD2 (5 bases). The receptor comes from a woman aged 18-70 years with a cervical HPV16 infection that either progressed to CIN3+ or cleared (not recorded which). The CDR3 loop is CSAGSGRTYEQYF. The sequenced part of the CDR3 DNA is TGCAGCGCTGGGAGCGGAAGGACCTACGAG.